This TCR beta chain is drawn from a study of T-cell reconstitution after alpha-beta-depleted transplantation in children. Preparation of the TCRbeta library used unique molecular identifiers. One entry per CDR3 protein results from TCRdb running MiXCR on the PCR reads. The sample has 350,000 to 400,000 distinct CDR3 sequences, 13% seen once. Germline CDR1 is LGHNA and CDR2 is YSLEER. Trimming left V 0 bases short and J 0 bases short, with 6 bases between. This CDR3 has 15 residues. This clonotype occurred many times. The chain couples TRBV4-3 to TRBJ1-3; no clear D gene. The specimen comprised PBMCs, sampled from the stem cell graft. The sequence came from a human donor who donated a stem cell graft to a child with Fanconi anemia. CDR3 amino acids: CASSQDPGSGNTIYF. CDR3 bases: TGCGCCAGCAGCCAAGATCCAGGCTCTGGAAACACCATATATTTT.